The T cell receptor (beta chain) under discussion was sequenced for a study of blood T cell repertoires in COVID-19. In the study overall: COVID-19 samples collected from the United States, Italy and Spain covered acute and convalescent phases. T cells, B-cell-depleted T cells, or PBMCs provided the cDNA or gDNA that served as material.

This CDR3 spans 12 amino acids. Trimming left V 0 bases short and J 7 bases short, with 4 bases between. The V gene's germline CDR1 is PRHDT and CDR2 FYEKMQ (reference sequence). As originally analysed: Amplification of reference gene primers was used by the study to estimate nucleated cell counts. Sequenced by immunoSEQ multiplex PCR; TCRdb stores in-frame clones only, minus some. Clone size and the V and J calls come from that table; the DNA yielded D and trimming. The sample has 70,000 to 100,000 clones; 70% to 90% are singletons. The genes are TRBV13 and TRBJ2-1; D gene ambiguous. The clonotype was recovered from a woman in her seventies with acute or convalescent COVID-19. The sequenced sample consisted of peripheral blood. CDR3 region: CASSLGLNEQFF. The CDR3 DNA reads TGTGCCAGCAGCTTAGGACTGAATGAGCAGTTCTTC.